This T cell receptor beta chain was obtained from a study of T cells in Graves' hyperthyroidism and ophthalmopathy. Whole-study findings and limits: Ophthalmopathy was distinguished from stable hyperthyroidism by 13 V-J signatures.

The J segment lost 5 bases and the V segment lost 2 bases, leaving 1 base of the junction unmatched. Per germline, CDR1 LGHDT and CDR2 YNNKEL (reference sequence). The CDR3 runs 13 residues. RNA transcripts yielded amplified TCR beta CDR3 regions. The TCR CDR3 first-round RT-PCR relied on the HTBI primer set. MiXCR, applied by TCRdb to the multiplex PCR reads, yields one record per CDR3 protein. The sample shows around 400,000 distinct CDR3 sequences, 15% of them seen only once. This clonotype was detected ten times or more. Its antigen remains unidentified. The TCR originated in a woman aged 60-75 years with Graves' ophthalmopathy. The source material was blood. The gene calls are TRBV3-1 and TRBJ1-1; TRBD1 aligns across 8 bases. CDR3 DNA sequence: TGTGCCAGCAGCCAACACAGGGGGACTGAAGCTTTCTTT. Translated: CASSQHRGTEAFF.